The 15 T cell receptor beta chains presented below share a single source sample, sequenced in a study of T-cell reconstitution after alpha-beta-depleted transplantation in children. Unique molecular identifiers were built into the TCRbeta library. From the PCR reads, TCRdb called clonotypes with MiXCR, one entry per CDR3 protein. The sample records a few hundred thousand distinct CDR3 sequences, 9.7% being singletons. The sequences come from PBMCs from the stem cell graft donor, collected from the stem cell graft. The receptor source for this set is a human donor who donated a stem cell graft to a child with SCID.

This clonotype was detected many times. The V and J genes are TRBV4-2 and TRBJ2-7; D is unclear. The CDR3 contains 14 residues. Germline CDR1 and CDR2: LGHNA and YNFKEQ. V lost 0 bases to trimming and J lost 2 bases, with 8 bases between them. The chain's CDR3 is CASSQEKGTYEQYF. CDR3 in DNA: TGTGCCAGCAGCCAAGAAAAGGGAACCTACGAGCAGTACTTC.

There are many counts of this clonotype. The chain joins TRBV5-1 to TRBJ1-2, with no clear D. CDR3 length: 14 residues. V lost 4 bases to trimming and J lost 4 bases, with 14 bases between them. CDR1 and CDR2 (germline): SGHRS, YFSETQ. The CDR3 coding sequence is TGCGCCAGCAGCCCTCTCGGGAGATCCTATGGCTACACCTTC. This encodes CASSPLGRSYGYTF.

This clonotype was seen many times. J is TRBJ2-5 and V is TRBV5-1; 7 bases line up with TRBD2. The ends lost 2 bases at V and 5 bases at J; junction bases unmatched: 3. CDR3 length: 13 amino acids. Germline-derived CDR1 and CDR2 are SGHRS and YFSETQ. CDR3 coding DNA: TGCGCCAGCAGCTTCGGGGGGTTCGAGACCCAGTACTTC. This encodes CASSFGGFETQYF.

This clonotype showed up many times. The V call is TRBV11-2, the J call TRBJ2-2, with a possible D match to TRBD1 (6 bases). The CDR3 has 15 amino acids. Trimming shortened V by 6 bases and J by 0 bases, and 11 bases separated the two germline ends. Germline CDR1 is SGHAT and CDR2 is FQNNGV. The chain's CDR3 is CASRTGTPNTGELFF. As DNA, the CDR3 is TGTGCCAGCAGGACCGGGACACCGAACACCGGGGAGCTGTTTTTT.

A single count supports this clonotype. The genes are TRBV7-9 and TRBJ1-1; possibly TRBD1 for D (5 bases). Per germline, CDR1 SEHNR and CDR2 FQNEAQ (reference sequence). The CDR3 is made up of 14 amino acids. Trimming cost V 1 base and J 2 bases, with 8 bases left between them. The chain's CDR3 is CASSLVWGNTEAFF. CDR3 DNA: TGTGCCAGCAGCTTAGTATGGGGCAACACTGAAGCTTTCTTT.

This clonotype has a count of ten or more. The chain combines TRBV5-6 with TRBJ1-5, with D possibly matching TRBD1 (6 bases). Germline V gene lookup returns CDR1 SGHDT and CDR2 YYEEEE. The CDR3 contains 15 residues. Trimming left V 4 bases short and J 5 bases short, with 16 bases between. CDR3 sequence reads: CASSLSPRGHQPQHF. DNA for the CDR3: TGTGCCAGCAGCCTCAGTCCACGGGGGCATCAGCCCCAGCATTTT.

This clonotype was observed at least ten times. The chain employs TRBV18 and TRBJ2-7; weak D call: TRBD1 (6 bases). The CDR3 runs 17 residues. Germline-derived CDR1 and CDR2 are KGHSH and LQKENI. V was pared by 5 bases and J by 2 bases, with 22 bases between. The CDR3 protein is CASSVPPLAGATYEQYF. DNA for the CDR3: TGTGCCAGCTCAGTACCCCCTCTCGCAGGGGCGACCTACGAGCAGTACTTC.

This clonotype was seen repeatedly, ten times or more. The chain uses TRBV5-1 and TRBJ2-1; 9 bases match TRBD2. V shed 0 bases and J 5 bases; nucleotides not matched to a gene: 3. Germline V gene lookup returns CDR1 SGHRS and CDR2 YFSETQ. The CDR3 covers 15 residues. The CDR3 loop reads CASSLGLAVNNEQFF. The DNA of the CDR3 is TGCGCCAGCAGCTTGGGACTAGCGGTTAACAATGAGCAGTTCTTC.

This clonotype showed up many times. The chain joins TRBV5-1 to TRBJ2-1; D is perhaps TRBD2 (7 bases). CDR1 is SGHRS, CDR2 YFSETQ, per germline. The CDR3 spans 15 residues. Trimming left V 6 bases short and J 8 bases short, with 21 bases between. The CDR3 nucleotides read TGCGCCAGCATTCCGGGTGGGGGGGGGCGTGATGAGCAGTTCTTC. This sequence encodes CASIPGGGGRDEQFF.

This clonotype was picked up many times. The chain has TRBV3-1 and TRBJ2-5; D unresolved. From germline, CDR1 is LGHDT and CDR2 YNNKEL (reference sequence). This CDR3 spans 14 amino acids. V was shortened by 1 base and J by 2 bases, with 8 bases between the two germline ends. This CDR3 is CASSQGVSQETQYF. The CDR3, as DNA: TGTGCCAGCAGCCAAGGCGTCAGTCAAGAGACCCAGTACTTC.

This clonotype was picked up many times. The chain combines TRBV6-1 with TRBJ2-2; 11 bases fit TRBD2. Germline V lookup: CDR1 MNHNS, CDR2 SASEGT. J lost 7 bases, V lost 6 bases, and 10 bases had no gene match. The CDR3 has 16 amino acids. The CDR3 DNA sequence: TGTGCCAGCAGAAGAGATCTAGCGGGGGGCGGCGGGGAGCTGTTTTTT. Encoded protein: CASRRDLAGGGGELFF.

This clonotype was seen ten or more times. The J gene is TRBJ2-3, the V gene TRBV5-1, with unresolved D. Trimming took 0 bases from V and 1 from J, leaving 15 bases between them. The germline CDR1 and CDR2 sequences are SGHRS and YFSETQ. The CDR3 sequence is 17 residues long. The CDR3, as DNA: TGCGCCAGCAGCTTGGGTACCCAACCCTCTGGCACAGATACGCAGTATTTT. Amino acid sequence: CASSLGTQPSGTDTQYF.

This clonotype has at least ten counts. The chain links TRBV10-3 to TRBJ1-1; 9 bases line up with TRBD1. J lost 5 bases, V lost 10 bases, and 8 bases had no gene match. The CDR3 consists of 13 residues. Germline-derived CDR1 and CDR2 are ENHRY and SYGVKD. The chain's CDR3 is CATVGQGRTEAFF. The CDR3 coding sequence is TGTGCCACGGTGGGACAGGGTCGGACTGAAGCTTTCTTT.

This clonotype was recorded many times. CDR3 sequence: CSVALVTQYF. The DNA of the CDR3 is TGCAGCGTAGCCCTGGTGACCCAGTACTTC. V is TRBV29-1 and J is TRBJ2-5, with D hard to call. Germline V lookup: CDR1 SQVTM, CDR2 ANQGSEA. V was clipped by 6 bases and J by 7 bases, with 9 bases between them. This CDR3 spans 10 amino acids.

This clonotype was recorded many times. The rearrangement joins TRBV5-1 to TRBJ1-1; D gene unclear. The CDR3 consists of 11 residues. The germline gives CDR1 SGHRS, CDR2 YFSETQ. The germline V and J ends were trimmed by 2 bases and 7 bases, with 6 bases remaining between them. The CDR3 loop is CASSFEGEAFF. CDR3 DNA sequence: TGCGCCAGCAGCTTTGAGGGTGAAGCTTTCTTT.